The 3 T cell receptor beta chains in this list originate from one sample, sequenced in a study of spatial heterogeneity in lung cancer. TCRdb itself ran the 5' RACE reads through MiXCR, one entry per CDR3 protein. The table records approximately 50,000 distinct CDR3 sequences, 6.5% to 7.5% of them present only once. Time point here: blood at routine non-recurrence follow-up after resection. No cell sorting; template was whole RNA from tumor, lung tissue or PBMC. The sequences come from PBMCs, collected at follow-up. The receptors derive from a female donor with early-stage non-small cell lung cancer.

This clonotype appeared many times. V usage is TRBV5-1 and J usage is TRBJ2-1; TRBD2 matches 9 bases. V shed 9 bases and J 6 bases; nucleotides not matched to a gene: 13. CDR3 length equals 15 residues. Germline V gives CDR1 SGHRS, CDR2 YFSETQ. This CDR3 reads CATAGGGGAANEQFF. CDR3 nucleotide sequence: TGCGCCACCGCAGGTGGCGGGGGGGCCGCCAATGAGCAGTTCTTC.

This clonotype was counted ten times or more. The chain recombines TRBV10-3 with TRBJ2-2; D is possibly TRBD2 (5 bases). CDR1 and CDR2 (germline): ENHRY, SYGVKD. The V end lost 6 bases, the J end lost 6 bases, and 23 bases lay between the germline ends. CDR3 length: 17 amino acids. CDR3 amino acids: CAISARRTSPGPGELFF. CDR3 DNA: TGTGCCATCAGCGCCAGACGGACTTCACCCGGACCCGGGGAGCTGTTTTTT.

The chain uses TRBV12-5 and TRBJ1-1; 7 bases line up with TRBD1. The CDR3 totals 18 residues. V shed 2 bases and J 0 bases; nucleotides not matched to a gene: 12. Germline V CDR1 and CDR2: LGHNT, FRNRAP. DNA for the CDR3: TGTGCTAGTGGTTTGTACCGGACAGGCCGAGCAATGAACACTGAAGCTTTCTTT. This sequence encodes CASGLYRTGRAMNTEAFF.